Reported below is one T cell receptor beta chain. Its antigen is not identified. This sample was included in a study of graft-versus-host responses after intestinal transplantation. Study context: Each of the recipients got a multivisceral, liver-intestinal, or isolated intestinal transplant. The recipients all started with anti-thymocyte globulin induction and then took tacrolimus and steroids for 3 to 4 years.

TCRdb's table, derived via immunoSEQ multiplex PCR, lists solely in-frame clones and lacks some. Of 90,000 or so clones listed, around 83% are singletons. General study points: In recipient marrow, GvH clones were found, and some appeared first in ileum or blood. Allografts of one patient group, those with graft-donor T cell macrochimerism, had high graft-versus-host to host-versus-graft clonal ratios.

This TCR derives from a human donor who received an intestinal transplant. The sample consisted of unstimulated CD4+ T cells sorted from spleen or lymph node cells, taken before intestinal transplant.

The CDR3 sequence is CASRGTGGRTLYF. DNA of the CDR3: TGTGCCAGCAGGGGCACAGGGGGACGCACTTTGTACTTC. J is TRBJ2-7 and V is TRBV16, with TRBD1 matching 8 bases. CDR1 is KGHSY, CDR2 FQNENV, per germline. The CDR3 is 13 residues long. The V segment lost 6 bases and the J segment 12 bases; nucleotides outside the gene matches: 13.